This TCR beta chain was obtained from a study of vaccination effects on CD4 cells after COVID-19. Looking at the study overall: All participants had two doses of either the BNT162b2 or mRNA-1273 vaccine. Findings and limits, study-wide: Convalescent patients were few in the study, and early post-infection timepoints were absent.

V lost 4 bases to trimming and J lost 2 bases, with 12 bases between them. The CDR3 has 15 residues. Per the germline V gene, CDR1 is KGHSH and CDR2 is LQKENI. After expansion with viral peptide pools in the ViraFEST assay, antigen-specific CD4+ T cells were sequenced. Subsequent to roughly 9 days of culture, CD4+ T cells were isolated. Each culture well received a few million PBMC. These cells were then cultured in IMDM with 7.5 to 10 IU/ml IL-2 and 10 ug/ml peptides. This clone was counted a few times. Its antigen is currently unknown. Only in-frame clones appear in the TCRdb table, and some are missing; sequencing was by immunoSEQ multiplex PCR. The sample includes 10,000 to 13,000 clones, about two thirds of them seen just once.

This sequence joins TRBV18 and TRBJ1-5; D possibly corresponds to TRBD1 (6 bases). The clonotype comes from a human donor who received a COVID-19 vaccine. The sequencing used CD4+ T cells from PBMCs cultured with HCoV-229E spike peptides, collected before COVID-19 vaccination. For the CDR3, the DNA is TGTGCCAGCTCACTTGGGACACAAGGCAATCAGCCCCAGCATTTT. This gives the protein CASSLGTQGNQPQHF.